The 11 T cell receptor beta chains below were found in one sample sequenced in a study of glioma-infiltrating T cells. Using RNA template, CDR3s of TCR alpha and beta were amplified with iRepertoire arm-PCR. TCRdb ran MiXCR on the multiplex PCR reads and lists one entry per CDR3 protein. The sample holds about 140,000 distinct CDR3 sequences, about two fifths seen once. The sequencing sample was made of glioma tissue, nonneoplastic brain tissue, or PBMCs (not recorded which). Receptors originate from a human donor with low-grade glioma or glioblastoma, undergoing nonglioma brain surgery, or in good health (not recorded which).

The rearrangement links TRBV28 to TRBJ2-7, with TRBD1 matching over 9 bases. This CDR3 contains 15 residues. Germline CDR1 and CDR2: MDHEN and SYDVKM. V trimming: 7 bases; J trimming: 0 bases; junction bases outside the gene matches: 7. CDR3 DNA sequence: TGTGCCAGCACTTACTGGGACAGGGACTCCTACGAGCAGTACTTC. This translates into CASTYWDRDSYEQYF.

This chain connects TRBV3-1 to TRBJ1-1, with TRBD1 matching 10 bases. The germline CDR1 and CDR2 sequences are LGHDT and YNNKEL (reference sequence). After removal of 7 bases from V and 6 bases from J, the junction contained 5 bases not matched to a gene. The CDR3 contains 13 residues. The CDR3 nucleotides read TGTGCCAGCAAGTGGGGGACAGGGGCTGAAGCTTTCTTT. Residues: CASKWGTGAEAFF.

This clonotype was found a few times. The rearrangement joins TRBV10-3 to TRBJ1-1; D gene unclear. V lost 7 bases and J lost 4, with 13 bases in between. CDR3 length: 13 residues. Germline lookup yields CDR1 ENHRY and CDR2 SYGVKD. The CDR3 DNA follows: TGTGCCATCAACAATCCGGGGAGCACTGAAGCTTTCTTT. This encodes CAINNPGSTEAFF.

This clonotype has a handful of counts. This chain uses TRBV20-1 with TRBJ1-2, with D tentatively TRBD1 (6 bases). Germline V gene data show CDR1 as DFQATT and CDR2 as SNEGSKA (reference sequence). V lost 7 bases and J 8 bases, leaving 17 bases between the germline ends. The CDR3 loop spans 12 amino acids. Written as DNA, the CDR3 is TGCAGTGTCGACAGGCCCCGGGAGGGCTACACCTTC. Translating gives CSVDRPREGYTF.

This clonotype was counted only a few times. The rearrangement joins TRBV7-2 to TRBJ1-5; D is undetermined. This CDR3 has 15 residues. In germline, CDR1 is SGHTA, CDR2 FQGNSA. Trimming shortened V by 5 bases and J by 0 bases, and 11 bases separated the two germline ends. The CDR3 DNA reads as TGTGCCAGCAGCCCGGAATTCTATAGCAATCAGCCCCAGCATTTT. Its translation: CASSPEFYSNQPQHF.

This clonotype has just a few counts. This sequence joins TRBV7-2 and TRBJ2-5; D might be TRBD1 (5 bases). Trimming removed 5 bases at V and 2 bases at J, with 15 bases between. This CDR3 has 15 amino acids. CDR1 and CDR2 from the germline V gene are SGHTA and FQGNSA. CDR3 coding DNA: TGTGCCAGCAGCATACAGCTCAGGGTACAAGAGACCCAGTACTTC. Its protein product is CASSIQLRVQETQYF.

V and J are TRBV4-1 and TRBJ2-7; 7 bases are shared with TRBD1. Looked up from germline, CDR1 is MGHRA and CDR2 is YSYEKL. Losses at the gene ends were 2 bases for V and 1 base for J; bases not matched to a gene: 2. The CDR3 extends over 14 amino acids. CDR3: CASSQPGQSYEQYF. In DNA form, the CDR3 reads TGCGCCAGCAGCCAACCGGGACAGTCCTACGAGCAGTACTTC.

This chain links TRBV7-2 with TRBJ2-5; 8 nucleotides line up with TRBD2. The ends lost 0 bases at V and 5 bases at J; junction bases unmatched: 5. The germline gives CDR1 SGHTA, CDR2 FQGNSA. The CDR3 extends over 15 amino acids. CDR3 region: CASSLAGLVTETQYF. Here the CDR3 DNA reads TGTGCCAGCAGCTTAGCGGGACTAGTTACGGAGACCCAGTACTTC.

The sample holds a few counts of this clonotype. V gene TRBV24-1 combines with J gene TRBJ2-2; 13 bases align to TRBD2. V shed 4 bases and J 3 bases; nucleotides not matched to a gene: 4. Germline V lookup: CDR1 KGHDR, CDR2 SFDVKD. CDR3 length: 17 amino acids. The CDR3 reads CATSEGLAGYHTGELFF. The DNA of the CDR3 is TGTGCCACCAGTGAGGGACTAGCGGGGTATCACACCGGGGAGCTGTTTTTT.

About this clonotype: This may be a read error: a much more frequent sequence differs by one nucleotide. The V and J genes are TRBV6-2 or TRBV6-3 and TRBJ2-1; D not certain. The CDR3 extends over 12 amino acids. The V gene lost 5 bases and the J gene lost 6 bases, with 8 bases spanning the gap. Germline V gene data show CDR1 as MNHEY and CDR2 as SVGEGT. Written as DNA, the CDR3 is TGTGCCAGCAGTCGGACCGCCAATGAGCAGTTCTTC. Residues: CASSRTANEQFF.

This clonotype was detected a few times. The genes are TRBV2 and TRBJ2-7; 10 bases align to TRBD2. CDR1 is SNHLY, CDR2 FYNNEI, per germline. The V and J ends lost 3 bases and 7 bases, in that order; junction bases with no gene match: 6. The length of the CDR3 is 14 residues. CDR3 in amino acids: CASSESSGRREQYF. The CDR3 DNA sequence: TGTGCCAGCAGTGAGTCTAGCGGGAGAAGGGAGCAGTACTTC.